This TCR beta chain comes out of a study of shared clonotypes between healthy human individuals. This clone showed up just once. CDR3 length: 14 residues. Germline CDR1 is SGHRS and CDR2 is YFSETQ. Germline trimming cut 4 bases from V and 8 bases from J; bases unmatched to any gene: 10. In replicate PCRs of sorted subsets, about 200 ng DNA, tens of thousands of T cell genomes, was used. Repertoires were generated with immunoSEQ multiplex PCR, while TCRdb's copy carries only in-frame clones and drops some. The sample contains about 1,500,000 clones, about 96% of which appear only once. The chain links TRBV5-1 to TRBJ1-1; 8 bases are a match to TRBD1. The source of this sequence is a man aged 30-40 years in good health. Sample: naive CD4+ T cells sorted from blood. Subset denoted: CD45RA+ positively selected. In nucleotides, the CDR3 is TGCGCCAGCAGCGACCAGGGGGCTTCGGTGGAAGCTTTCTTT. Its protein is CASSDQGASVEAFF.